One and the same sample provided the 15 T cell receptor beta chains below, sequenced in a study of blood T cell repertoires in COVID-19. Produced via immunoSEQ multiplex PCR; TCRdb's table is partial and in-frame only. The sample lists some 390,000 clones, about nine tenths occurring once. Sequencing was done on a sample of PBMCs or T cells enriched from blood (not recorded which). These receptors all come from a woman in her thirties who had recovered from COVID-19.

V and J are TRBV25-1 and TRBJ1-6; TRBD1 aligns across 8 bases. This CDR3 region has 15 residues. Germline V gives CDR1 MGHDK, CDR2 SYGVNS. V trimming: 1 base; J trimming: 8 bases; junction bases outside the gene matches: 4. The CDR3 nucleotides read TGTGCCAGCAGTGAATTACAGGGGGGTGATTCACCCCTCCACTTT. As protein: CASSELQGGDSPLHF.

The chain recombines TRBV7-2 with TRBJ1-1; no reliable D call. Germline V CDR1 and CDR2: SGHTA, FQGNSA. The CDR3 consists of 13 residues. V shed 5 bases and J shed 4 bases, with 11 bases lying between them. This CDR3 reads CASSPARGTEAFF. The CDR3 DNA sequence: TGTGCCAGCAGCCCCGCACGAGGCACTGAAGCTTTCTTT.

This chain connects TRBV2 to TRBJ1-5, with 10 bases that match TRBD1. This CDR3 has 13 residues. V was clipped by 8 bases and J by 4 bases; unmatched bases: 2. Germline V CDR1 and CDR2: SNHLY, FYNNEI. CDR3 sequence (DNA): TGTGCCAGCGGGACAGGGGTGAATCAGCCCCAGCATTTT. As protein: CASGTGVNQPQHF.

In DNA form, the CDR3 reads TGTGCCAGTCGGGGGGCGGGGGCTACTTTCACAGATACGCAGTATTTT. Encoded protein: CASRGAGATFTDTQYF. The V and J genes are TRBV7-2 and TRBJ2-3; D may be TRBD2 (7 bases). The CDR3 has 16 residues. Germline V gene sequence: CDR1 SGHTA, CDR2 FQGNSA. V lost 9 bases and J lost 2, with 21 bases in between.

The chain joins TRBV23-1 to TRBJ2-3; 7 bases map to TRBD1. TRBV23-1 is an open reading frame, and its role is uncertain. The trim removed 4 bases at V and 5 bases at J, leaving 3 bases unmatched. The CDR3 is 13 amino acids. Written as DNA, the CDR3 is TGCGCCAGCAGTCCGTACAGGGGAGATACGCAGTATTTT. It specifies CASSPYRGDTQYF.

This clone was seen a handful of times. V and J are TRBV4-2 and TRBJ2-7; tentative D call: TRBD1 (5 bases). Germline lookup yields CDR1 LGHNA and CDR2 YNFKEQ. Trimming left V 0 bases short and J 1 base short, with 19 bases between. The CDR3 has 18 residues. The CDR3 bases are TGTGCCAGCAGCCAAGATTTGGGGTACTGGGCAGGGTCCTACGAGCAGTACTTC. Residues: CASSQDLGYWAGSYEQYF.

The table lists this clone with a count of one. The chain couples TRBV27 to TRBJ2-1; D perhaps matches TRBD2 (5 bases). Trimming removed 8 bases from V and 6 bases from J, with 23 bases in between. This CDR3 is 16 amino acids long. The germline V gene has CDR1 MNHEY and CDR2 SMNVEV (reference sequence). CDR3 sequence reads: CASLPYFRSEGNEQFF. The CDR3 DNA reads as TGTGCCAGCTTACCCTATTTCCGTAGCGAGGGCAATGAGCAGTTCTTC.

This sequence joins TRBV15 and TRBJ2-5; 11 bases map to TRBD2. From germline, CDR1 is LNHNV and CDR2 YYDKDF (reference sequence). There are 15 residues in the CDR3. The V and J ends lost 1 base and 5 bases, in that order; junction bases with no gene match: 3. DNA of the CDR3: TGTGCCACCAGCAGAGTTAGCGGGGGGGCGGAGACCCAGTACTTC. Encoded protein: CATSRVSGGAETQYF.

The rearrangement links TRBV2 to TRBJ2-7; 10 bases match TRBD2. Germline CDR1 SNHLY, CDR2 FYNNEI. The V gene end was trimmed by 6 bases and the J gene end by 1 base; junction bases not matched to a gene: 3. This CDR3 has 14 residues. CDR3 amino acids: CASRISGGSYEQYF. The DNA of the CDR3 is TGTGCCAGCAGGATTAGCGGGGGGTCCTACGAGCAGTACTTC. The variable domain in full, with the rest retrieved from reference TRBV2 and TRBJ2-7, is EPEVTQTPSHQVTQMGQEVILRCVPISNHLYFYWYRQILGQKVEFLVSFYNNEISEKSEIFDDQFSVERPDGSNFTLKIRSTKLEDSAMYFCASRISGGSYEQYFGPGTRLTVT.

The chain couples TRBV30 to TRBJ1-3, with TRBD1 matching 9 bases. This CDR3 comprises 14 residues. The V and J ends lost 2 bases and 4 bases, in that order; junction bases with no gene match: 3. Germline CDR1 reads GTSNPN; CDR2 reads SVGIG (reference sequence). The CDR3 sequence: CAWSRTGDGNTIYF. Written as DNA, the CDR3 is TGTGCCTGGAGTCGGACAGGGGACGGAAACACCATATATTTT.

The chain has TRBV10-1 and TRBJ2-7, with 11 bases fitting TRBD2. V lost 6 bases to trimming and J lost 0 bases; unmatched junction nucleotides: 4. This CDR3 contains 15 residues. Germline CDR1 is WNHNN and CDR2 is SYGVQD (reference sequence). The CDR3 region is CASRKTSGASYEQYF. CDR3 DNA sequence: TGCGCCAGCAGAAAGACTAGCGGGGCCTCCTACGAGCAGTACTTC.

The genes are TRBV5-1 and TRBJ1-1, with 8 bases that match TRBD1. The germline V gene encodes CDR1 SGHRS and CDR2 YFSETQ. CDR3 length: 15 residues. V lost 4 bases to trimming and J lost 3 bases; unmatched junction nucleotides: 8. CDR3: CASSGETGEDTEAFF. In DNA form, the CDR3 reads TGCGCCAGCAGCGGGGAGACAGGGGAAGACACTGAAGCTTTCTTT.

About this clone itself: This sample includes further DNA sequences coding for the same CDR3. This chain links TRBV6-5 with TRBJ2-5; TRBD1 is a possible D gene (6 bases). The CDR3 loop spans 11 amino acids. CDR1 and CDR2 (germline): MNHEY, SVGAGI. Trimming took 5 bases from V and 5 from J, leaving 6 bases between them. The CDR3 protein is CASSRGETQYF. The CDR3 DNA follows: TGTGCCAGCAGTAGGGGGGAGACCCAGTACTTC.

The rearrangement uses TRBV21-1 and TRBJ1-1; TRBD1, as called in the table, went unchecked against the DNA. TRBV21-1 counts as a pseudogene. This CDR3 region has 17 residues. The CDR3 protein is CASSKEGQPGGNTEAFF. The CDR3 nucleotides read TGTGCCAGCAGCAAAGAGGGACAGCCAGGCGGAAACACTGAAGCTTTCTTT.

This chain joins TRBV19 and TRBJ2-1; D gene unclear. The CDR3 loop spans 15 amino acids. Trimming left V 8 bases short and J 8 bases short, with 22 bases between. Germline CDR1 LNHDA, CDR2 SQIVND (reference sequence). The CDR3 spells CASHRFHGQRYEQFF. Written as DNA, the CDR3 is TGTGCCAGTCACAGATTTCACGGTCAACGATATGAGCAGTTCTTC. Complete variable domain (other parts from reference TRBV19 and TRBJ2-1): DGGITQSPKYLFRKEGQNVTLSCEQNLNHDAMYWYRQDPGQGLRLIYYSQIVNDFQKGDIAEGYSVSREKKESFPLTVTSAQKNPTAFYLCASHRFHGQRYEQFFGPGTRLTVL.